The entry below describes one T cell receptor (beta chain). Antigen specificity is unknown. Other nucleotide sequences in the sample specify the same CDR3. Sequencing used immunoSEQ multiplex PCR; TCRdb keeps in-frame clones, though not all of them. The data hold over 50,000 clones, with roughly 88% observed a single time. These data originate in a study of Tregs in tolerant kidney transplant recipients. Unstimulated Tregs (CD4+CD25+CD127-) and CD4+CD25- non-Tregs were sorted from PBMCs. Thawed PBMCs were rested overnight at 37°C with approximately 200 IU/ml IL-2 before regulatory T cell sorting. Overall study results and limits: In tolerant patients, donor-specific Tregs outgrew total Tregs, suggesting antigen-driven expansion. No direct test of biological reproducibility was done here.

The CDR3 runs 18 residues. Germline V gene sequence: CDR1 SGHDT, CDR2 YYEEEE. The trim removed 4 bases at V and 0 bases at J, leaving 7 bases unmatched. The specimen was Tregs from blood, collected before the transplant. The rearrangement links TRBV5-6 to TRBJ2-3, with 14 bases identical to TRBD2. This sequence originates from a human donor who received a combined kidney and bone marrow transplant. This CDR3 is CASSLGTSGRPSTDTQYF. Written as DNA, the CDR3 is TGTGCCAGCAGCCTTGGGACTAGCGGGAGACCTAGCACAGATACGCAGTATTTT. The whole variable domain, remainder taken from reference TRBV5-6 and TRBJ2-3, is DAGVTQSPTHLIKTRGQQVTLRCSPKSGHDTVSWYQQALGQGPQFIFQYYEEEERQRGNFPDRFSGHQFPNYSSELNVNALLLGDSALYLCASSLGTSGRPSTDTQYFGPGTRLTVL.